The present T cell receptor (beta chain) was sequenced within a study of regulatory T cells in long-lasting Graves disease. Arm-PCR of CDR3 regions with iRepertoire HTBI primers generated TCR beta libraries. TCRdb independently ran MiXCR on the multiplex PCR reads; one entry per CDR3 protein. Among 500,000 to 700,000 distinct CDR3 sequences, approximately 15% were seen once, and the ten largest hold more than 15%. Regarding time point: newly diagnosed GD, antithyroid drugs for less than 3 months. Construction of the TCR library relied on RNA isolated from PBMCs. V dropped 4 bases and J dropped 7; count of bases not matched to a gene: 10. The germline gives CDR1 ENHRY, CDR2 SYGVKD. The CDR3 runs 17 residues. Many counts were recorded for this clonotype. The sample also formed part of further work on T cells in Graves' hyperthyroidism and ophthalmopathy. That work states: RT-PCR in the first round (using the HTBI primer set) targeted the TCR CDR3.

The chain links TRBV10-3 to TRBJ2-2; 12 nucleotides match TRBD2. The source material was peripheral blood mononuclear cells (PBMCs), sampled at new diagnosis, from a patient treated with antithyroid drugs. The source of this sequence is a woman aged 25 to 39 with Graves disease. The CDR3 protein is CAISGMLAGGPDGELFF. The CDR3 DNA sequence: TGTGCCATCAGTGGAATGCTAGCGGGAGGGCCGGACGGGGAGCTGTTTTTT.